These 18 T cell receptor beta chains originate from one sample sequenced in a study of PD-1 blockade in classical Hodgkin lymphoma. Method: immunoSEQ multiplex PCR; TCRdb's copy keeps in-frame clones and lacks some. The repertoire holds some 22,000 clones, about 80% seen once, with approximately 21% in the top ten. Time point noted: cycle 4 day 1 (C4D1), after less than 7 weeks of nivolumab. With no exception, relapse followed autologous stem cell transplantation in all patients, and brentuximab vedotin exposure varied. The specimen comprised peripheral blood mononuclear cells (PBMCs), sampled before the fourth cycle of nivolumab. All receptors come from a human donor with classical Hodgkin lymphoma.

The rearrangement uses TRBV7-8 and TRBJ2-5, with 10 bases lining up with TRBD1. CDR1 and CDR2 (germline): SGHVS, FQNEAQ. The CDR3 has 17 residues. V was clipped by 2 bases and J by 5 bases; unmatched bases: 11. The DNA for the CDR3 is TGTGCCAGCAGCTTAAGCTTTGCCGGGACAGGGGCTGAGACCCAGTACTTC. It encodes CASSLSFAGTGAETQYF.

The V and J genes are TRBV27 and TRBJ1-2; possible D gene TRBD1, 6 bases. Germline assignment: CDR1 MNHEY and CDR2 SMNVEV (reference sequence). The CDR3 is made up of 13 amino acids. The ends were cut back, 4 bases at V and 5 bases at J, with 11 bases in the middle. CDR3 nucleotide sequence: TGTGCCAGCAGTTCCAGGGGTTGGTATGGCTACACCTTC. Translating it yields CASSSRGWYGYTF.

The CDR3 DNA sequence: TGTGCCAGACTAGGGAACACCGGGGAGCTGTTTTTT. Its translation is CARLGNTGELFF. The chain recombines TRBV2 with TRBJ2-2; possibly TRBD2 for D (5 bases). V was trimmed by 9 bases and J by 1 base, leaving 6 bases between them. Germline lookup yields CDR1 SNHLY and CDR2 FYNNEI. This CDR3 comprises 12 residues.

This clone has a handful of counts. This rearrangement joins TRBV25-1 to TRBJ2-2; D ambiguous. This CDR3 is 12 amino acids long. The germline V and J ends were trimmed by 6 bases and 7 bases, with 9 bases remaining between them. Germline V gene sequence: CDR1 MGHDK, CDR2 SYGVNS. This chain's CDR3 is CASRSGRGELFF. Written as DNA, the CDR3 is TGTGCCAGCAGAAGTGGACGCGGGGAGCTGTTTTTT.

The chain links TRBV6-6 to TRBJ1-2; the D gene is possibly TRBD1 (5 bases). V was cut by 2 bases and J by 1 base, with 11 bases left in between. From germline, CDR1 is MNHNY and CDR2 SVGAGI (reference sequence). The CDR3 length is 15 residues. CDR3 protein: CASSYKVGRNYGYTF. The CDR3 DNA is TGTGCCAGCAGTTACAAGGTGGGGCGTAACTATGGCTACACCTTC.

The J gene is TRBJ2-7, the V gene TRBV28; the D is unclear. Per the germline V gene, CDR1 is MDHEN and CDR2 is SYDVKM. The CDR3 spans 10 residues. The V and J ends lost 10 bases and 2 bases respectively, with 6 bases between them. The CDR3 here is CATATYEQYF. CDR3 nucleotide sequence: TGTGCCACCGCAACCTACGAGCAGTACTTC.

Only a few counts were recorded for this clone. This chain's CDR3 is CAISAGQGNTEAFF. The CDR3 DNA follows: TGTGCCATCAGTGCCGGACAGGGGAACACTGAAGCTTTCTTT. The V and J genes are TRBV10-3 and TRBJ1-1; 8 bases match TRBD1. CDR1 ENHRY and CDR2 SYGVKD come from the germline V gene. The CDR3 totals 14 residues. Germline trimming cut 4 bases from V and 1 base from J; bases unmatched to any gene: 2.

V gene TRBV6-6 combines with J gene TRBJ2-3; D is unclear. The CDR3 is 16 residues long. Germline values: CDR1 MNHNY, CDR2 SVGAGI (reference sequence). V was pared by 2 bases and J by 4 bases, with 16 bases between. The CDR3 is CASSYGVEVGPDTQYF. The CDR3 coding sequence is TGTGCCAGCAGTTACGGGGTCGAAGTGGGCCCAGATACGCAGTATTTT.

The chain combines TRBV29-1 with TRBJ1-1; D perhaps matches TRBD1 (5 bases). In germline, CDR1 is SQVTM, CDR2 ANQGSEA. Trimming cost V 6 bases and J 4 bases, with 12 bases left between them. This CDR3 comprises 12 residues. The CDR3 DNA follows: TGCAGCGTGGACGACAGCGGCACTGAAGCTTTCTTT. Amino acids: CSVDDSGTEAFF.

The chain couples TRBV11-2 to TRBJ1-4; 8 bases agree with TRBD1. J lost 3 bases, V lost 4 bases, and 1 base had no gene match. Germline CDR1 is SGHAT and CDR2 is FQNNGV. The CDR3 runs 14 residues. CDR3 residues: CASSSTGANEKLFF. CDR3 bases: TGTGCCAGCAGCTCGACAGGGGCTAATGAAAAACTGTTTTTT.

The chain links TRBV7-8 to TRBJ1-2; 8 bases are a match to TRBD1. The CDR3 spans 14 residues. V lost 2 bases to trimming and J lost 4 bases; unmatched junction nucleotides: 3. CDR1 and CDR2 (germline): SGHVS, FQNEAQ. CDR3 DNA sequence: TGTGCCAGCAGCTTAACAGGGGGTATCTATGGCTACACCTTC. This encodes CASSLTGGIYGYTF.

V usage is TRBV29-1 and J usage is TRBJ2-7, with D perhaps matching TRBD2 (5 bases). Germline-derived CDR1 and CDR2 are SQVTM and ANQGSEA. Trimming left V 4 bases short and J 1 base short, with 11 bases between. The CDR3 loop spans 13 amino acids. This CDR3 is CSVGTVSSYEQYF. The CDR3 nucleotides are TGCAGCGTTGGGACTGTTTCATCCTACGAGCAGTACTTC.

The chain combines TRBV2 with TRBJ2-1; TRBD1 aligns across 7 bases. The CDR3 loop spans 13 amino acids. Germline V gene data show CDR1 as SNHLY and CDR2 as FYNNEI. V shed 5 bases, J shed 7 bases, and the junction held 5 bases outside the gene matches. This CDR3 is CASSRGRVNEQFF. The CDR3, as DNA: TGTGCCAGCAGTAGGGGGCGCGTTAATGAGCAGTTCTTC. Full variable domain (remainder filled in from reference TRBV2 and TRBJ2-1): EPEVTQTPSHQVTQMGQEVILRCVPISNHLYFYWYRQILGQKVEFLVSFYNNEISEKSEIFDDQFSVERPDGSNFTLKIRSTKLEDSAMYFCASSRGRVNEQFFGPGTRLTVL.

V and J are TRBV7-9 and TRBJ2-1, with 12 bases identical to TRBD1. CDR3 length: 18 residues. Germline loops: CDR1 SEHNR, CDR2 FQNEAQ (reference sequence). V gave up 5 bases and J gave up 4 bases; unmatched junction bases: 12. CDR3 amino acids: CASSPSPGQGANYNEQFF. The DNA for the CDR3 is TGTGCCAGCAGCCCTAGTCCGGGACAGGGGGCAAATTACAATGAGCAGTTCTTC.

This clone was picked up a small number of times. The V call is TRBV29-1, the J call TRBJ2-3; TRBD1 agrees at 11 bases. The germline CDR1 and CDR2 sequences are SQVTM and ANQGSEA. The CDR3 contains 13 residues. J was trimmed by 7 bases and V by 4 bases; bases with no gene match: 4. In DNA, the CDR3 is TGCAGCGTTGGGACAGGGGGCGCAAATACGCAGTATTTT. Amino acids: CSVGTGGANTQYF.

The gene calls are TRBV19 and TRBJ1-4; D is undetermined. Trimming shortened V by 8 bases and J by 2 bases, and 12 bases separated the two germline ends. The germline gives CDR1 LNHDA, CDR2 SQIVND (reference sequence). The CDR3 has 14 residues. CDR3 in amino acids: CASAPRTTNEKLFF. The CDR3 nucleotides read TGTGCCAGTGCCCCTCGGACGACTAATGAAAAACTGTTTTTT.

The chain is built from TRBV5-5 and TRBJ2-1; tentative D call: TRBD2 (6 bases). The CDR3 covers 15 residues. Per germline, CDR1 SGHKS and CDR2 YYEKEE (reference sequence). V was pared by 0 bases and J by 5 bases, with 12 bases between. This CDR3 is CASSLGPGLNNEQFF. The DNA of the CDR3 is TGTGCCAGCAGCTTGGGTCCGGGACTTAACAATGAGCAGTTCTTC.

J is TRBJ2-7 and V is TRBV6-6; D is unclear. CDR1 MNHNY and CDR2 SVGAGI come from the germline V gene (reference sequence). There are 12 residues in the CDR3. V gave up 1 base and J gave up 3 bases, with 4 bases separating them. CDR3 residues: CASSYYLYEQYF. CDR3 DNA: TGTGCCAGCAGTTACTATCTCTACGAGCAGTACTTC.